In its sample, the clone carrying this T cell receptor beta chain was seen once. Its antigen is not identified. The data were taken from a study of cytomegalovirus exposure and HLA in healthy donors. General observations from the study: Associated with cytomegalovirus, according to the listing, were approximately 160 TCR beta chains. Earlier analysis looked at TCR beta V segments, and most were productive about 90% or about 30% of the time.

Looked up from germline, CDR1 is SGHVS and CDR2 is FQNEAQ. This CDR3 region has 14 residues. The V gene lost 5 bases and the J gene lost 9 bases, with 17 bases spanning the gap. The PCR had 60 Vbeta and 13 Jbeta primers. Sequencing used immunoSEQ multiplex PCR; TCRdb keeps in-frame clones, though not all of them. The sample includes about 160,000 clones, over 75% seen only once; the top ten take around 1%. This clonotype was sampled from a woman aged 50 to 60 in good health and CMV-seropositive. Sequencing was carried out using PBMCs. The chain uses TRBV7-8 and TRBJ2-1, with D perhaps TRBD1 (5 bases). CDR3 residues: CASSPSQGSGEQFF. CDR3 nucleotides: TGTGCCAGCAGCCCGAGCCAGGGTAGTGGTGAGCAGTTCTTC.